This TCR beta chain was sequenced in a study of blood T cell repertoires in COVID-19. Study at large: The United States, Italy and Spain provided the acute and convalescent COVID-19 samples.

Per the authors' pipeline: For nucleated cells, counts were estimated from reference gene primer amplification. TCRdb's table, derived via immunoSEQ multiplex PCR, lists solely in-frame clones and lacks some. The V and J calls and clone size come from that table; D and trimming were worked out from the DNA. The sample consists of approximately 330,000 clones, approximately 88% of them appearing once. Germline V CDR1 and CDR2: MNHNY, SVGAGI (reference sequence). The CDR3 sequence is 15 residues long. Germline trimming cut 6 bases from V and 2 bases from J; bases unmatched to any gene: 6. Sequenced material: peripheral blood. This clonotype originated in a man aged 25 to 40 with COVID-19, enrolled during active disease. The chain has TRBV6-6 and TRBJ2-4; 8 bases agree with TRBD2. The CDR3 region has the DNA TGTGCCAGCAGCCCCGGCGGGGGGACCAAAAACATTCAGTACTTC. It yields the protein CASSPGGGTKNIQYF.